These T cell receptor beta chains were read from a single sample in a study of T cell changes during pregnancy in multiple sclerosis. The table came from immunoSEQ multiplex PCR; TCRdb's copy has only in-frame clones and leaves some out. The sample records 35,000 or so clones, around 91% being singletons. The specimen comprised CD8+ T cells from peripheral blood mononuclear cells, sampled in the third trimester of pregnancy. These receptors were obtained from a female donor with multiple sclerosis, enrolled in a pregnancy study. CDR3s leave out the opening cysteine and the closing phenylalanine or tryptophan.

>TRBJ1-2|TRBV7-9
ASSFEGRYGYT
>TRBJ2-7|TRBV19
ASSISNAIGGPSQQY
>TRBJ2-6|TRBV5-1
ASSLIGVGANVLT
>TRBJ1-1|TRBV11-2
ASSLQGNTEAF
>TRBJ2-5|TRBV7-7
ATASGQGQETQY
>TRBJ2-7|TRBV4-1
ASSQEPGGSYEQY
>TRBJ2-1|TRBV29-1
SVEGNSGSSYNEQF
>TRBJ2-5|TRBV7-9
ASSLSSGGPSETQY
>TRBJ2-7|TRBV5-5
ASSLGGTSSYEQY
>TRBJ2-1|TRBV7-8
ASSQLAGGTYNEQF
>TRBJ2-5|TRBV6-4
ASSEGLAGGQETQY
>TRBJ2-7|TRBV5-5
ATSDGGAWEQY
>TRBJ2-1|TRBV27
ASSISGVAYNEQF
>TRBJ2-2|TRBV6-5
ASSYWSVTGELF
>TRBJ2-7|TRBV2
ASSEGQDYEQY
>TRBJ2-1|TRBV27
ASSLESGVGASGHYNEQF
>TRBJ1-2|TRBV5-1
ASSLAKDRVDYGYT
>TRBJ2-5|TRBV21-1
ASSLLSQY
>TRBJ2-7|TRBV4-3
ASSQVPTMEYEQY
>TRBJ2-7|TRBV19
ASSPGTGMLYEQY
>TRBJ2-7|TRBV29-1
SVELGQGTIYEQY
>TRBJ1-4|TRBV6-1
ASGRSVGDDGKLF
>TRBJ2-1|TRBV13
ASSSTISGGQSYNEQF
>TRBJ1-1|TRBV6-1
ASSAHQGIRVNTEAF
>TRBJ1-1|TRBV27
ASSYTGAEAF
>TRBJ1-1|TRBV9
ASSTPRGGRTEAF
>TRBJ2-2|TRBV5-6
ASSSIPLGGPTGELF
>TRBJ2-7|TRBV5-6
ASSPGWEIGYEQY
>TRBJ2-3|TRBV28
ASSLVFGFRRPSGRAVDTQY
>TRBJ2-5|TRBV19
ASSPTRYSQETQY
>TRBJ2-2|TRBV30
AWSSGGTGELF
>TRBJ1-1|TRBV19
ASSRASNTEAF
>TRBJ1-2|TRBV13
ASSLGSNYGYT
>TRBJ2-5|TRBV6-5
ASSGLVQETQY
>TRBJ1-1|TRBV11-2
ASSLPSKMTGEAF
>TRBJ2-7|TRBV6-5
ASGFTGGSYEQY
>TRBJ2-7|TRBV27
ASSPPLVRGTKY
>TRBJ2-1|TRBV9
ASAAGGGEQF
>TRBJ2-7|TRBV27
ASRGGYEQY
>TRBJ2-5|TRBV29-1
SVESSGAEGVSQETQY
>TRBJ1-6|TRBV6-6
ASSYHGGDDSPLH
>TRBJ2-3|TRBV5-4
ASSFLASSTDTQY
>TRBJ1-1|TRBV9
ASSRSGVTEAF
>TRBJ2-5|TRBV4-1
ASSQEGLAGVETQY
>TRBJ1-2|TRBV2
ASSGTGPGGGYT
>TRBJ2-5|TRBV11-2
ASSYRPEQETQY
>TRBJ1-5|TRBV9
ASSPSAGVHSNQPQH
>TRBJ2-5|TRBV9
ASNQRGWSGETQY
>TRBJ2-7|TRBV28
ASSFQGTILYEQY
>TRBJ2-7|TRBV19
ASSHRDRASYEQY
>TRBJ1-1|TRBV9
ASSGQREVGTEAF
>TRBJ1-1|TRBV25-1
ASSESPGQENTEAF
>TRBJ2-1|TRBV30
AWRGLGVDEQF
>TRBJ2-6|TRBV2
ASSDEGQGFYGANVLT